The 24 T cell receptor beta chains in this list originate from one sample, sequenced in a study of cytomegalovirus exposure and HLA in healthy donors. It was with 60 Vbeta and 13 Jbeta primers that the PCR ran. Assay used: immunoSEQ multiplex PCR; TCRdb lists only in-frame clones, some missing. The data contain under 200,000 clones, 80% of them singletons. The source material was PBMCs. These TCRs come from a human donor in good health.

The CDR3 sequence: CASSQEGGVEAFF. In nucleotides, the CDR3 is TGCGCCAGCAGCCAAGAAGGGGGCGTTGAAGCTTTCTTT. The genes are TRBV4-3 and TRBJ1-1, with 7 bases aligning to TRBD1. Germline lookup yields CDR1 LGHNA and CDR2 YSLEER. The CDR3 spans 13 residues. Losses at the gene ends were 0 bases for V and 7 bases for J; bases not matched to a gene: 2.

The chain joins TRBV9 to TRBJ1-2; D remains unclear. The CDR3 loop spans 14 amino acids. Trimming left V 2 bases short and J 8 bases short, with 16 bases between. Germline CDR1 reads SGDLS; CDR2 reads YYNGEE. The chain's CDR3 is CASSVGESNLGYTF. DNA for the CDR3: TGTGCCAGCAGCGTCGGGGAAAGTAATCTGGGCTACACCTTC.

V gene TRBV5-6 combines with J gene TRBJ2-7, with D unclear. CDR3 length: 13 residues. In germline, CDR1 is SGHDT, CDR2 YYEEEE. V lost 4 bases to trimming and J lost 6 bases, with 14 bases between them. In nucleotides, the CDR3 is TGTGCCAGCAGCACCGAGTCTTGGGCCGAGCAGTACTTC. Its translation is CASSTESWAEQYF.

The rearrangement links TRBV10-2 to TRBJ2-5, with unresolved D. The CDR3 is 16 amino acids. The V and J ends lost 2 bases and 1 base respectively, with 14 bases between them. Germline V lookup: CDR1 WSHSY, CDR2 SAAADI. CDR3 sequence: CASSEPNQSSQETQYF. The CDR3 DNA follows: TGCGCCAGCAGTGAGCCCAATCAGTCTTCCCAAGAGACCCAGTACTTC.

The chain joins TRBV7-6 to TRBJ1-2, with no clear D. Germline V gene lookup returns CDR1 SGHVS and CDR2 FNYEAQ. The CDR3 is 13 amino acids. With 4 bases removed from V and 8 bases from J, the gap between germline ends came to 14 bases. In nucleotides, the CDR3 is TGTGCCAGCAGCTCCCCCAAATCGCGAGGCTACACCTTC. Protein: CASSSPKSRGYTF. Based on the CDR3 plus reference TRBV7-6 and TRBJ1-2, the full variable domain is GAGVSQSPRYKVTKRGQDVALRCDPISGHVSLYWYRQALGQGPEFLTYFNYEAQQDKSGLPNDRFSAERPEGSISTLTIQRTEQRDSAMYRCASSSPKSRGYTFGSGTRLTVV.

V usage is TRBV19 and J usage is TRBJ1-2; D is ambiguous. The V gene lost 6 bases and the J gene lost 7 bases, with 15 bases spanning the gap. This CDR3 contains 13 residues. From germline, CDR1 is LNHDA and CDR2 SQIVND (reference sequence). This CDR3 reads CASRIRGRSGYTF. The CDR3 DNA sequence: TGTGCCAGTAGGATCCGCGGGCGGAGTGGCTACACCTTC.

The chain joins TRBV10-3 to TRBJ1-1; weak D call: TRBD1 (6 bases). CDR3 length equals 13 residues. Deletions cut 7 bases from V and 2 bases from J, with 11 bases between. The germline V gene has CDR1 ENHRY and CDR2 SYGVKD. The CDR3, as DNA: TGTGCCATCAAACCAGGGGACAACACTGAAGCTTTCTTT. As protein: CAIKPGDNTEAFF.

This chain connects TRBV27 to TRBJ1-5; 7 bases align to TRBD1. Trimming cost V 5 bases and J 6 bases; bases outside gene matches: 10. The CDR3 is 15 residues long. The germline V gene has CDR1 MNHEY and CDR2 SMNVEV (reference sequence). CDR3 loop: CASSPTGVLGQPQHF. The CDR3 bases are TGTGCCAGCAGTCCAACAGGGGTTTTAGGTCAGCCCCAGCATTTT.

This chain links TRBV2 with TRBJ2-5; TRBD2 matches at 7 bases. The J call may be wrong; the DNA end is better matched by TRBJ2-7. The germline V gene encodes CDR1 SNHLY and CDR2 FYNNEI. This CDR3 has 12 amino acids. This chain's CDR3 is CASSTSEYEQYF. The CDR3 nucleotides read TGTGCCAGCAGTACTAGCGAGTACGAGCAGTACTTC.

V and J are TRBV27 and TRBJ2-7; 12 bases are shared with TRBD2. Germline V lookup: CDR1 MNHEY, CDR2 SMNVEV (reference sequence). Trimming cost V 5 bases and J 3 bases; bases outside gene matches: 14. CDR3 size: 18 residues. The CDR3 DNA is TGTGCCAGCAGTCCAAACATACTAGCGGGGGGCTCTAGCTACGAGCAGTACTTC. Its translation is CASSPNILAGGSSYEQYF.

The rearrangement links TRBV10-3 to TRBJ1-6; no clear D gene. This CDR3 is 12 amino acids long. Trimming cost V 6 bases and J 9 bases, with 9 bases left between them. Looked up from germline, CDR1 is ENHRY and CDR2 is SYGVKD. The CDR3 DNA reads as TGTGCCATCAGGCAGGAAGGTTCACCCCTCCACTTT. It specifies CAIRQEGSPLHF.

V gene TRBV6-1 combines with J gene TRBJ2-1; D call uncertain. Germline V CDR1 and CDR2: MNHNS, SASEGT. The ends were cut back, 2 bases at V and 3 bases at J, with 8 bases in the middle. The CDR3 covers 14 residues. CDR3 sequence: CASSEMGSYNEQFF. The DNA for the CDR3 is TGTGCCAGCAGTGAAATGGGCAGCTACAATGAGCAGTTCTTC.

The chain joins TRBV5-1 to TRBJ1-2, with D unresolved. Per germline, CDR1 SGHRS and CDR2 YFSETQ. This CDR3 has 15 amino acids. The V and J ends lost 0 bases and 8 bases respectively, with 17 bases between them. The CDR3 region has the DNA TGCGCCAGCAGCTTGGTGTCAACTAATCTCTGGGGCTACACCTTC. It specifies CASSLVSTNLWGYTF. Full variable domain (missing parts from reference TRBV5-1 and TRBJ1-2): KAGVTQTPRYLIKTRGQQVTLSCSPISGHRSVSWYQQTPGQGLQFLFEYFSETQRNKGNFPGRFSGRQFSNSRSEMNVSTLELGDSALYLCASSLVSTNLWGYTFGSGTRLTVV.

V usage is TRBV19 and J usage is TRBJ2-7, with 8 bases that match TRBD1. CDR1 is LNHDA and CDR2 is SQIVND in the germline V gene (reference sequence). The CDR3 runs 15 residues. V trimming: 1 base; J trimming: 5 bases; junction bases outside the gene matches: 7. The CDR3 here is CASSIGGQGAHEQYF. CDR3 bases: TGTGCCAGTAGTATAGGTGGTCAGGGGGCCCACGAGCAGTACTTC.

This clone was counted a single time. The CDR3 is CASSWGTGGGGYTF. The CDR3 DNA reads as TGCGCCAGCAGCTGGGGGACAGGGGGAGGTGGCTACACCTTC. The chain is built from TRBV5-1 and TRBJ1-2, with 11 bases fitting TRBD1. CDR1 and CDR2 from the germline V gene are SGHRS and YFSETQ. V shed 3 bases and J 7 bases; nucleotides not matched to a gene: 5. The CDR3 spans 14 residues.

This chain links TRBV5-4 with TRBJ2-2, with 9 bases that match TRBD1. Germline V gene sequence: CDR1 SGHNT, CDR2 YYREEE (reference sequence). The CDR3 length is 16 residues. V lost 4 bases, J lost 3 bases, and 7 bases stayed unmatched. CDR3: CASSPRDREHTGELFF. The CDR3 coding sequence is TGTGCCAGCAGCCCCCGGGACAGGGAGCACACCGGGGAGCTGTTTTTT.

The chain links TRBV7-9 to TRBJ2-2; 7 positions agree with TRBD2. The J segment lost 6 bases and the V segment lost 3 bases, leaving 4 bases of the junction unmatched. Germline assignment: CDR1 SEHNR and CDR2 FQNEAQ (reference sequence). The CDR3 has 14 amino acids. CDR3 loop: CASSLGLTSGELFF. In DNA form, the CDR3 reads TGTGCCAGCAGCTTGGGACTAACCTCCGGGGAGCTGTTTTTT.

The gene calls are TRBV10-3 and TRBJ2-7; D might be TRBD1 (6 bases). The V gene lost 10 bases and the J gene lost 3 bases, with 13 bases spanning the gap. The germline V gene encodes CDR1 ENHRY and CDR2 SYGVKD. The CDR3 length is 12 residues. Here the CDR3 DNA reads TGTGCCAATGGCCCAGGGGACTACGAGCAGTACTTC. Its translation: CANGPGDYEQYF.

This clone was counted a few times. CDR3 amino acids: CASSPPPGNTGELFF. In nucleotides, the CDR3 is TGTGCCAGCAGCCCGCCCCCCGGGAACACCGGGGAGCTGTTTTTT. V is TRBV9 and J is TRBJ2-2; D is unresolved. Per germline, CDR1 SGDLS and CDR2 YYNGEE. This CDR3 region has 15 residues. Trimming took 4 bases from V and 1 from J, leaving 11 bases between them.

This chain links TRBV5-4 with TRBJ2-7, with a possible D match to TRBD1 (6 bases). CDR3 length equals 15 residues. Trimming pared 4 bases from V and 5 bases from J, leaving 19 bases between. The germline gives CDR1 SGHNT, CDR2 YYREEE (reference sequence). The CDR3 protein is CASSHTGTRGHEQYF. The CDR3 DNA reads as TGTGCCAGCAGCCATACCGGGACAAGGGGCCACGAGCAGTACTTC.

The V gene is TRBV11-2, the J gene TRBJ1-2; D is ambiguous. Between the trimmed V and J ends, which lost 5 bases and 2 bases, there was a span of 9 bases. CDR3 length equals 13 residues. Germline V gene lookup returns CDR1 SGHAT and CDR2 FQNNGV. Here the CDR3 DNA reads TGTGCCAGCAGCCCCGACGGGAACTATGGCTACACCTTC. It codes for CASSPDGNYGYTF.

The chain couples TRBV5-1 to TRBJ1-1; possible D gene TRBD1, 6 bases. The V end lost 1 base, the J end lost 3 bases, and 13 bases lay between the germline ends. There are 15 residues in the CDR3. Germline CDR1 SGHRS, CDR2 YFSETQ. CDR3 bases: TGCGCCAGCAGCTTGCGTGGGGGCTTAGACACTGAAGCTTTCTTT. Translating it yields CASSLRGGLDTEAFF.

The V and J genes are TRBV19 and TRBJ1-6, with 7 bases that match TRBD1. Germline V lookup: CDR1 LNHDA, CDR2 SQIVND (reference sequence). CDR3 length equals 13 residues. V lost 6 bases and J lost 10; bases outside the gene matches: 6. Here the CDR3 DNA reads TGTGCCAGTAGGCGACAGGGCGGATCACCCCTCCACTTT. It is translated as CASRRQGGSPLHF.

The rearrangement joins TRBV2 to TRBJ1-2; D gene unclear. CDR3 length: 13 amino acids. The germline V and J ends were trimmed by 0 bases and 8 bases, with 10 bases remaining between them. Germline V gene data show CDR1 as SNHLY and CDR2 as FYNNEI. The CDR3 DNA is TGTGCCAGCAGTGAAGCCGAAAGGAGCGGCTACACCTTC. This gives the protein CASSEAERSGYTF. Drawing the rest from reference TRBV2 and TRBJ1-2, the complete variable domain is EPEVTQTPSHQVTQMGQEVILRCVPISNHLYFYWYRQILGQKVEFLVSFYNNEISEKSEIFDDQFSVERPDGSNFTLKIRSTKLEDSAMYFCASSEAERSGYTFGSGTRLTVV.